This TCR beta chain was identified in a study of T cell repertoires in cytomegalovirus infection. Study information: Indicated by public TCR beta signatures were CMV infection and matching HLA type.

This clonotype was seen a handful of times. Its target is not known. TCRdb re-called the reads through MiXCR, storing one row per CDR3 protein. The table lists some 600,000 distinct CDR3 sequences, approximately 25% of them singletons. Findings of the study overall: HLA-C-restricted CMV-specific TCR beta clonotypes were dominant in the ex vivo response. Carriers of CMV plus the relevant HLA were identified by cumulative public TCR beta family frequency.

The CDR3 runs 13 residues. V gave up 7 bases and J gave up 7 bases; unmatched junction bases: 7. The germline V gene encodes CDR1 SQVTM and CDR2 ANQGSEA. The specimen sequenced was CD8+ T cells from PBMCs. The sequence came from a human donor in good health (CMV status not recorded). Some clones in this sample may be carry-over from other donors' samples. J is TRBJ2-1 and V is TRBV29-1; 10 nucleotides line up with TRBD1. Here the CDR3 DNA reads TGCAGCGCTGAGGGACAGGGGAGAAATGAGCAGTTCTTC. Its protein is CSAEGQGRNEQFF.